This record covers a single T cell receptor (beta chain). As yet, its antigen is unknown. The protocol was immunoSEQ multiplex PCR, while the TCRdb copy is restricted to in-frame clones and leaves out a portion. Counted here are roughly 87,000 clones, around 90% occurring once; the ten biggest clones make up more than 0.6%. This specimen comes from a study of OX40 agonist ivuxolimab in advanced cancers. Study information: Ivuxolimab was administered intravenously to patients at 0.01 to 10 mg/kg every 2 weeks. Age averaged around 60 years (range roughly 23 to 79), and roughly 80% were male.

General observations from the study: Expanded peripheral T cell antigen specificity was not determined. CD4+ T cells averaged fewer expanded clones than CD8+ T cells.

CDR3 length: 16 amino acids. Per the germline V gene, CDR1 is SGDLS and CDR2 is YYNGEE. V was clipped by 0 bases and J by 4 bases; unmatched bases: 7. The V call is TRBV9, the J call TRBJ2-3; TRBD1 matches 8 bases. The origin of this receptor is an adult with an advanced solid tumor such as melanoma, head and neck, liver or kidney cancer. The material was CD4+ or CD8+ T cells sorted from blood, obtained in a trial of the OX40 agonist ivuxolimab. DNA for the CDR3: TGTGCCAGCAGCGTAGAGGCAGGGGGCGTCCCAGATACGCAGTATTTT. Its translation is CASSVEAGGVPDTQYF. The full variable domain, in which reference TRBV9 and TRBJ2-3 provide the parts outside the CDR3, is DSGVTQTPKHLITATGQRVTLRCSPRSGDLSVYWYQQSLDQGLQFLIQYYNGEERAKGNILERFSAQQFPDLHSELNLSSLELGDSALYFCASSVEAGGVPDTQYFGPGTRLTVL.